This record covers a single TCR beta chain. Its target is unknown. The source of the sample is a study of T cells in localized non-small cell lung cancer. General study findings and limits: Within adjacent lung there appeared a median approximately 60 of the top 100 tumor clones. Elevated circulating T cell density in blood was associated with longer overall survival.

The CDR3 is 15 amino acids. CDR1 SGDLS and CDR2 YYNGEE come from the germline V gene. V was pared by 0 bases and J by 8 bases, with 14 bases between. Profiling relied on immunoSEQ multiplex PCR, and the TCRdb table lists in-frame clones only, not all of them. The sample has 20,000 to 30,000 clones, 91% seen once. The TCR sequence derives from a female donor of 60 years or more with stage II squamous cell lung carcinoma. Sequenced material: peripheral blood, taken before any cancer treatment. V is TRBV9 and J is TRBJ1-4, with D possibly matching TRBD1 (5 bases). CDR3 region: CASSVGLGPEEKLFF. The CDR3 DNA reads TGTGCCAGCAGCGTAGGTCTGGGGCCGGAAGAAAAACTGTTTTTT.